These 13 T cell receptor beta chains were sequenced from one sample in a study of CD8+ T cells in alopecia areata. Extracted RNA was reverse transcribed into cDNA, the sequencing template. Method: immunoSEQ multiplex PCR; TCRdb's copy keeps in-frame clones and lacks some. The data show 110,000 to 150,000 clones, about 60% seen once. This material consisted of CD4+ T cells sorted from blood, taken at week 0. The receptors shown here come from a human donor with alopecia areata.

On this clone itself: The same CDR3 can be traced to other DNA sequences in this sample. V usage is TRBV29-1 and J usage is TRBJ2-1; D gene unclear. The germline CDR1 and CDR2 sequences are SQVTM and ANQGSEA. Deletions cut 6 bases from V and 7 bases from J, with 7 bases between. The CDR3 consists of 10 residues. The CDR3 protein is CSVGINEQFF. CDR3 nucleotide sequence: TGCAGCGTAGGCATTAATGAGCAGTTCTTC.

This sequence joins TRBV29-1 and TRBJ1-1; the D is unclear. Deletions cut 8 bases from V and 0 bases from J, with 13 bases between. Germline values: CDR1 SQVTM, CDR2 ANQGSEA. This CDR3 has 13 amino acids. CDR3 DNA sequence: TGCAGCACGAGAAGCGGTATGAACACTGAAGCTTTCTTT. Translation: CSTRSGMNTEAFF.

This clone was counted only a few times. J is TRBJ2-3 and V is TRBV11-3; TRBD2 is a possible D gene (6 bases). Germline-derived CDR1 and CDR2 are SGHNT and YENEEA. V lost 1 base and J lost 0, with 8 bases in between. The CDR3 covers 15 residues. The CDR3 bases are TGTGCCAGCAGCTTAGCGGGAGCGAGCACAGATACGCAGTATTTT. Amino acids: CASSLAGASTDTQYF.

The chain employs TRBV25-1 and TRBJ2-2, with D possibly matching TRBD2 (6 bases). Trimming removed 1 base from V and 4 bases from J, with 13 bases in between. CDR3 size: 16 residues. Germline-derived CDR1 and CDR2 are MGHDK and SYGVNS. The CDR3 nucleotides are TGTGCCAGCAGTGAATGGGGGGAGCACGGCACCGGGGAGCTGTTTTTT. Protein: CASSEWGEHGTGELFF.

This clone has just a few counts. The chain links TRBV29-1 to TRBJ1-2; tentatively, D is TRBD1 (5 bases). Germline CDR1 and CDR2: SQVTM and ANQGSEA. V lost 6 bases to trimming and J lost 7 bases, with 18 bases between them. The CDR3 loop spans 13 amino acids. CDR3 sequence: CSVGPSGLSGYTF. CDR3 DNA: TGCAGCGTCGGGCCCTCGGGACTCTCTGGCTACACCTTC.

The chain has TRBV9 and TRBJ2-3; no clear D gene. Per germline, CDR1 SGDLS and CDR2 YYNGEE. The CDR3 has 14 amino acids. The V end lost 1 base, the J end lost 4 bases, and 10 bases lay between the germline ends. The CDR3 loop is CASSVNPGPDTQYF. CDR3 in DNA: TGTGCCAGCAGCGTAAATCCCGGGCCAGATACGCAGTATTTT.

The CDR3 spells CASSYSGPSNSPLHF. DNA for the CDR3: TGTGCCAGCAGTTACTCCGGGCCTTCAAATTCACCCCTCCACTTT. This rearrangement joins TRBV7-9 to TRBJ1-6; D not resolved. With 6 bases removed from V and 7 bases from J, the gap between germline ends came to 16 bases. The CDR3 runs to 15 residues. Germline CDR1 and CDR2: SEHNR and FQNEAQ (reference sequence).

The rearrangement uses TRBV5-6 and TRBJ2-1, with D possibly TRBD1 on 5 matching bases. The CDR3 runs 11 residues. Looked up from germline, CDR1 is SGHDT and CDR2 is YYEEEE. V gave up 4 bases and J gave up 13 bases, with 12 bases separating them. CDR3 nucleotides: TGTGCCAGCAGCATAGACAGAAATCAGTTCTTC. Its translation is CASSIDRNQFF.

The genes are TRBV2 and TRBJ1-2, with TRBD1 identical over 12 bases. V lost 5 bases and J lost 2; bases outside the gene matches: 3. This CDR3 is 15 amino acids long. Germline CDR1 SNHLY, CDR2 FYNNEI. The CDR3 protein is CASSRDRGQNYGYTF. In nucleotides, the CDR3 is TGTGCCAGCAGTCGGGACAGGGGGCAAAACTATGGCTACACCTTC.

The chain employs TRBV5-1 and TRBJ2-2; D gene uncertain. Trimming removed 0 bases from V and 4 bases from J, with 7 bases in between. CDR1 SGHRS and CDR2 YFSETQ come from the germline V gene. This CDR3 is built from 14 residues. Here the CDR3 DNA reads TGCGCCAGCAGCTTGGAGTCACCCACCGGGGAGCTGTTTTTT. It codes for CASSLESPTGELFF.

The chain is built from TRBV6-1 and TRBJ2-5, with TRBD2 as a possible D gene (7 bases). The CDR3 consists of 15 residues. Germline CDR1 and CDR2: MNHNS and SASEGT. With 7 bases removed from V and 4 bases from J, the gap between germline ends came to 19 bases. The CDR3 DNA follows: TGTGCCAGCAACCCCATTCGGGGGGCTGTAGAGACCCAGTACTTC. Its protein is CASNPIRGAVETQYF.

The chain uses TRBV7-9 and TRBJ2-6, with 8 nucleotides matching TRBD1. CDR1 is SEHNR, CDR2 FQNEAQ, per germline (reference sequence). Trimming at V came to 10 bases and at J to 0 bases, leaving 14 bases not matched to a gene. The CDR3 totals 18 residues. The CDR3 DNA reads as TGTGCCACCGCCCTCAACCGGGACAGGTCCTCTGGGGCCAACGTCCTGACTTTC. It codes for CATALNRDRSSGANVLTF.

The chain couples TRBV18 to TRBJ2-7, with D possibly TRBD1 on 6 matching bases. The ends were cut back, 4 bases at V and 3 bases at J, with 16 bases in the middle. Germline values: CDR1 KGHSH, CDR2 LQKENI. This CDR3 contains 15 residues. CDR3: CASSQTTGVGYEQYF. CDR3 nucleotides: TGTGCCAGCTCACAGACGACAGGCGTCGGCTACGAGCAGTACTTC.